The clone carrying this TCR beta chain has just a few counts. Its antigen is currently unknown. This record belongs to a study of CD8 T cells in ankylosing spondylitis. Trimming shortened V by 1 base and J by 7 bases, and 10 bases separated the two germline ends. Per germline, CDR1 LGHDT and CDR2 YNNKEL (reference sequence). The CDR3 contains 13 residues. General study points: A motif of several highly homologous TCR beta variants was seen as apparently characteristic of ankylosing spondylitis blood. Clones linked to disease, bearing a CD8+ phenotype, were relatively rare in peripheral blood. There was reportedly significant enrichment of clones that were disease-linked in matched ankylosing spondylitis synovial fluid.

Libraries for TCR beta were made by quantitative 5'-RACE with molecular barcodes. One entry per CDR3 protein results from TCRdb running MiXCR on the 5' RACE reads. Of about 220,000 distinct CDR3 sequences in the sample, more than 5.5% were seen once. The clonotype comes from a male donor with ankylosing spondylitis. This rearrangement joins TRBV3-1 to TRBJ1-1; D is unresolved. The sample consisted of blood, either unsorted or a sorted T cell fraction (not recorded which). CDR3 DNA: TGTGCCAGCAGCCAAGTGGAGGGTATTGAAGCTTTCTTT. Protein sequence: CASSQVEGIEAFF. Using reference TRBV3-1 and TRBJ1-1 for the parts outside the CDR3, the full variable domain is DTAVSQTPKYLVTQMGNDKSIKCEQNLGHDTMYWYKQDSKKFLKIMFSYNNKELIINETVPNRFSPKSPDKAHLNLHINSLELGDSAVYFCASSQVEGIEAFFGQGTRLTVV.